This T cell receptor (beta chain) is from a study of technical replicates of blood from several donors. The assay was immunoSEQ multiplex PCR, and TCRdb's table has in-frame clones only and misses some. Of roughly 80,000 clones in the sample, roughly 92% were seen once. Germline assignment: CDR1 SGHTA and CDR2 FQGTGA. CDR3 size: 13 residues. V gave up 2 bases and J gave up 5 bases, with 10 bases separating them. V is TRBV7-3 and J is TRBJ2-7; possibly TRBD1 for D (5 bases). The clonotype originates from a human donor in good health. Material: T cells isolated from PBMCs. CDR3 protein: CASSLVRGHEQYF. For the CDR3, the DNA is TGTGCCAGCAGCTTAGTTAGGGGCCACGAGCAGTACTTC.